The rows below give T cell receptor beta chains drawn from one sample of a study of shared clonotypes between healthy human individuals. The repertoire was sequenced with immunoSEQ multiplex PCR; TCRdb's copy has only in-frame clones and lacks some. The sample has some 2,500,000 clones, roughly 93% seen once. Sequencing was carried out using naive CD4+ T cells from PBMCs. Every receptor here comes from a man aged 18-30 years in good health. Some clones in this sample may be carry-over from other donors' samples. Each CDR3 is given with its conserved first and last residue. D genes are given only for firm matches.

v_gene	j_gene	len	d_gene	CDR3nt	CDR3aa
TRBV14	TRBJ2-1	13	.	TGTGCCAGCATGGGGAGCGGCCACGGGGAGCAGTTCTTC	CASMGSGHGEQFF
TRBV29-1	TRBJ2-1	16	TRBD1	TGCAGCGTTGTGGGAAGCTCCGGGACAGAGTACAATGAGCAGTTCTTC	CSVVGSSGTEYNEQFF
TRBV28	TRBJ2-7	15	.	TGTGCCAGCAGTTTAGGGGGCGGAGGTTCTTACGAGCAGTACTTC	CASSLGGGGSYEQYF
TRBV7-3	TRBJ2-1	18	TRBD2	TGTGCCAGCAGCTTAACGTACACTAGCGATAGCTCCTACAATGAGCAGTTCTTC	CASSLTYTSDSSYNEQFF
TRBV4-1	TRBJ2-2	16	.	TGCGCCAGCAGCCAAGTCCGGGGATTCGGGACCGGGGAGCTGTTTTTT	CASSQVRGFGTGELFF
TRBV7-2	TRBJ2-3	14	TRBD2	TGTGCCAGCAGCTTAGGACTAGCATCAGATACGCAGTATTTT	CASSLGLASDTQYF
TRBV4-2	TRBJ2-5	16	TRBD2	TGTGCCAGCAGCCAGGGACTAGCGGGAGGGCAAGAGACCCAGTACTTC	CASSQGLAGGQETQYF
TRBV15	TRBJ2-3	16	.	TGTGCCACCAGCAGAGTCCGCGGTTATAGCACAGATACGCAGTATTTT	CATSRVRGYSTDTQYF
TRBV6-5	TRBJ2-3	15	.	TGTGCCAGCAGTCGGACGGTGACTAGCACAGATACGCAGTATTTT	CASSRTVTSTDTQYF
TRBV2	TRBJ2-5	14	TRBD1	TGTGCCAGCAAGGCTCAACAGGGGAGAGAGACCCAGTACTTC	CASKAQQGRETQYF